This T cell receptor beta chain originates from a study of CD8 T cells in Susac syndrome. Whole-study results and caveats: As the study acknowledged, the number of individuals who were part of its TCR sequencing and HLA analysis was relatively small.

Details on this clonotype: Its matching antigen is unknown.

Trimming left V 5 bases short and J 4 bases short, with 6 bases between. Per germline, CDR1 PRHDT and CDR2 FYEKMQ (reference sequence). The CDR3 extends over 12 amino acids. Random hexamers were used to reverse transcribe 0.5 to 1 ug of RNA. TCRdb passed the immunoSEQ multiplex PCR reads through MiXCR, listing each CDR3 protein once. The sample includes around 180,000 distinct CDR3 sequences, more than 90% seen only once; the top ten take around 0.09%. Sequencing of TCR beta covered CD8+ and CD4+ T cells obtained from blood. The study used treatment-naive patients who had stable or active relapsing-remitting disease as multiple sclerosis controls. The TEMRA cells underwent FACS enrichment, while the CD8+ and CD4+ T cells underwent negative isolation.

The sequence derives from a human donor with multiple sclerosis. The chain employs TRBV13 and TRBJ1-3; D is undetermined. Sample: CD4+ T cells from PBMCs. Here the CDR3 DNA reads TGTGCCAGCAGCCGTACGGGAAACACCATATATTTT. It specifies CASSRTGNTIYF. The full variable domain, rest sourced from reference TRBV13 and TRBJ1-3, is AAGVIQSPRHLIKEKRETATLKCYPIPRHDTVYWYQQGPGQDPQFLISFYEKMQSDKGSIPDRFSAQQFSDYHSELNMSSLELGDSALYFCASSRTGNTIYFGEGSWLTVV.